Reported below is one TCR beta chain. The antigen remains unidentified. An even split of each subset's genomic DNA across several immunoSEQ plates was performed. Here immunoSEQ multiplex PCR was the method, and the copy in TCRdb shows in-frame clones only, minus some. Found here are some 360,000 clones, around 70% of them singletons; the top ten hold 8% to 13%. The sample comes from a study of shared clonotypes between healthy human individuals. Findings of the study overall: The generation probabilities recorded for non-shared clonotypes fell below those of clonotypes shared by all four donors.

CDR1 and CDR2 (germline): MNHEY, SVGAGI. CDR3 length equals 14 residues. V was pared by 6 bases and J by 0 bases, with 6 bases between. Among the donors, all were Caucasian adults who lived in Nashville, Tennessee. Negatively enriched CD4+ T cells were divided by CD45RA into naive and memory. The genes are TRBV6-5 and TRBJ1-6; D ambiguous. Source material: memory CD4+ T cells sorted from blood. Subset denoted: CD45RA-negative fraction. This clonotype was obtained from a man aged 25 to 40 in good health. CDR3 sequence reads: CASRRSSYNSPLHF. Written as DNA, the CDR3 is TGTGCCAGCAGGAGGAGCTCCTATAATTCACCCCTCCACTTT.